The TCR beta chain under discussion was sequenced for a study of cytomegalovirus exposure and HLA in healthy donors. Findings and caveats of the study: Most of the TCR beta V segments (in an earlier analysis) were productive either about 87% or about 30% of the time.

The CDR3 length is 15 residues. Germline CDR1 ENHRY, CDR2 SYGVKD. Trimming stripped 1 base from V and 4 bases from J, with 8 bases between. This clone was seen more than once but under ten times. The antigen remains unidentified. The primer mix had 60 Vbeta and 13 Jbeta primers. Assay used: immunoSEQ multiplex PCR; TCRdb lists only in-frame clones, some missing. The sample lists approximately 300,000 clones, roughly 86% occurring once. The sequenced material came from PBMCs. This TCR was sampled from a woman between 35 and 50 years old in good health and CMV-seropositive. The V and J genes are TRBV10-3 and TRBJ1-6; D is undetermined. CDR3 protein: CAISELGDYNSPLHF. The CDR3 coding sequence is TGTGCCATCAGTGAGTTGGGCGATTATAATTCACCCCTCCACTTT.